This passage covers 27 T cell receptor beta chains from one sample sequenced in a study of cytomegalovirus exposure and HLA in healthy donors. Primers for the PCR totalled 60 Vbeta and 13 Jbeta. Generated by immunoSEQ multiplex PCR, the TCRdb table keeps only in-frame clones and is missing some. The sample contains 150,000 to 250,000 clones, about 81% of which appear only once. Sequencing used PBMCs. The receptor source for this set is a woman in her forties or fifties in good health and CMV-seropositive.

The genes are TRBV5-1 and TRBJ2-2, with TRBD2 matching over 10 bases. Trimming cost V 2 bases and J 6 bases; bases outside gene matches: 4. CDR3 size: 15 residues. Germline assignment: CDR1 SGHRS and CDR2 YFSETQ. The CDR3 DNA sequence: TGCGCCAGCAGCTTTACTAGCGGGGTGGCCGGGGAGCTGTTTTTT. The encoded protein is CASSFTSGVAGELFF.

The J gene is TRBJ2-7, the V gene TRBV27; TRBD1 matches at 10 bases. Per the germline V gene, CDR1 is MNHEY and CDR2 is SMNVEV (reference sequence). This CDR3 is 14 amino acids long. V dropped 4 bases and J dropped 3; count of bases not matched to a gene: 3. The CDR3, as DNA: TGTGCCAGCAGTTCCCGGACAGGGGGCTACGAGCAGTACTTC. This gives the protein CASSSRTGGYEQYF.

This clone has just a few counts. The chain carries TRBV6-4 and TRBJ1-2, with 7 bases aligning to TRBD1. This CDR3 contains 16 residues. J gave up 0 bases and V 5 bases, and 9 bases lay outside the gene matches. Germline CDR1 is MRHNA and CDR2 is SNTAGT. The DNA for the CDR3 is TGTGCCAGCAGTCAATCGCCCGGGACAGCTAACTATGGCTACACCTTC. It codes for CASSQSPGTANYGYTF.

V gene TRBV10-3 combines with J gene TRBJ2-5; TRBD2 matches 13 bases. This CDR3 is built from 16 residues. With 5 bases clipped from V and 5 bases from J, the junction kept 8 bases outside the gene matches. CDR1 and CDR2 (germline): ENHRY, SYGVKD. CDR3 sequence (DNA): TGTGCCATCAGTCGGACTAGCGGGAGAGCGGACGAGACCCAGTACTTC. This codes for CAISRTSGRADETQYF.

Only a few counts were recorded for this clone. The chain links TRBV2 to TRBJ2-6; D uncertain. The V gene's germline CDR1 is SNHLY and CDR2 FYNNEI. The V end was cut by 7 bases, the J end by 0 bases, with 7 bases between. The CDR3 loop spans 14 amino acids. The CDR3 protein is CASTRPSGANVLTF. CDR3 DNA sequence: TGTGCCAGCACGCGGCCCTCTGGGGCCAACGTCCTGACTTTC. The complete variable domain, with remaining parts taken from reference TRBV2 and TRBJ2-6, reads EPEVTQTPSHQVTQMGQEVILRCVPISNHLYFYWYRQILGQKVEFLVSFYNNEISEKSEIFDDQFSVERPDGSNFTLKIRSTKLEDSAMYFCASTRPSGANVLTFGAGSRLTVL.

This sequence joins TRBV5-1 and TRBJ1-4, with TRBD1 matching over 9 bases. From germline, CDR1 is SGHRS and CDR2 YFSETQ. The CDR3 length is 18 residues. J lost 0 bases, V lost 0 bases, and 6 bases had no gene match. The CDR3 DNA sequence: TGCGCCAGCAGCTTGGGAGTGACAGGGGGAGCAACTAATGAAAAACTGTTTTTT. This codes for CASSLGVTGGATNEKLFF.

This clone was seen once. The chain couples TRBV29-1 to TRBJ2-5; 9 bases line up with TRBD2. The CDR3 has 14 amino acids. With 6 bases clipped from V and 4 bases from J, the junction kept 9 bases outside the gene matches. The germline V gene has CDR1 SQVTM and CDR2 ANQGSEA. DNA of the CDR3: TGCAGCGTGAAGAGCGGGGGGCGACGAGAGACCCAGTACTTC. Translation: CSVKSGGRRETQYF. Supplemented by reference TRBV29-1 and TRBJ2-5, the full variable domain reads SAVISQKPSRDICQRGTSLTIQCQVDSQVTMMFWYRQQPGQSLTLIATANQGSEATYESGFVIDKFPISRPNLTFSTLTVSNMSPEDSSIYLCSVKSGGRRETQYFGPGTRLLVL.

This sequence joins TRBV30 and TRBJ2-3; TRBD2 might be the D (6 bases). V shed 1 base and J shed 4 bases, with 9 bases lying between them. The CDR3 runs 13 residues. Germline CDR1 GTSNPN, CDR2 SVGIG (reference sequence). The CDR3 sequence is CAWSAGVADTQYF. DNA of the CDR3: TGTGCCTGGAGTGCGGGAGTAGCAGATACGCAGTATTTT.

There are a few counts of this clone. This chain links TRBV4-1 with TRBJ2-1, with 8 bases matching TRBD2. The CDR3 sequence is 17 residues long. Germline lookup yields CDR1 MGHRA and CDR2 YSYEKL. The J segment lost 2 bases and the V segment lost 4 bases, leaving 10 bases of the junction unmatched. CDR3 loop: CASSPGRAGVAYNEQFF. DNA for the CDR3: TGCGCCAGCAGCCCGGGGAGAGCGGGAGTAGCCTACAATGAGCAGTTCTTC.

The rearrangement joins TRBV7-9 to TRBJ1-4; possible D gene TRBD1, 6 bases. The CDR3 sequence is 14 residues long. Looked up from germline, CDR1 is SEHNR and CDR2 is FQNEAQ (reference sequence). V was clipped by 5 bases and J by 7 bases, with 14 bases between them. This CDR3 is CASSPGVGGEKLFF. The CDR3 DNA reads TGTGCCAGCAGCCCAGGGGTTGGGGGTGAAAAACTGTTTTTT.

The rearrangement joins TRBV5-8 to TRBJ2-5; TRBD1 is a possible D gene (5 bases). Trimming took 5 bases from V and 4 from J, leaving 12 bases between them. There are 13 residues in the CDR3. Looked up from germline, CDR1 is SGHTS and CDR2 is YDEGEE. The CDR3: CASSPDRRETQYF. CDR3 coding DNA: TGTGCCAGCAGTCCAGACAGAAGAGAGACCCAGTACTTC.

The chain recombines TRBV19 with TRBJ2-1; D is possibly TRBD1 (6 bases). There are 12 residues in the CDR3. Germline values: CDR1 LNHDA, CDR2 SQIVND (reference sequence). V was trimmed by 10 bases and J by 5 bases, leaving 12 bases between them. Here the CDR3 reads CATKDRNNEQFF. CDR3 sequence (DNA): TGTGCCACCAAGGACAGAAACAATGAGCAGTTCTTC.

Here the CDR3 DNA reads TGTGCCAGCAGTTTCGGGGGGGGAAACGAGCAGTACTTC. Translated, it gives CASSFGGGNEQYF. The J gene is TRBJ2-7, the V gene TRBV27; 8 bases line up with TRBD2. J was trimmed by 5 bases and V by 3 bases; bases with no gene match: 3. Germline V CDR1 and CDR2: MNHEY, SMNVEV (reference sequence). The CDR3 length is 13 residues.

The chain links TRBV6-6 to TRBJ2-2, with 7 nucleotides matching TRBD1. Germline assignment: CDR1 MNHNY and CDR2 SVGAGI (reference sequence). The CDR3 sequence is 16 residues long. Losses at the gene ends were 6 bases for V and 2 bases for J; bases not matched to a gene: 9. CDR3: CASSSDREFNTGELFF. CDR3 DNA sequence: TGTGCCAGCAGCTCTGACAGGGAATTTAACACCGGGGAGCTGTTTTTT.

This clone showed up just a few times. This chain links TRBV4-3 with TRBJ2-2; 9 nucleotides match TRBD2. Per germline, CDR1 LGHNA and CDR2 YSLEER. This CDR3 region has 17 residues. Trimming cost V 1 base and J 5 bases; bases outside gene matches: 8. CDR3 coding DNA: TGCGCCAGCAGCCAAGTTGTCCTAGCGGGGAGGACCGGGGAGCTGTTTTTT. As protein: CASSQVVLAGRTGELFF.

The CDR3 DNA follows: TGCGCCAGCAGCTTGGGGCGGCAAAGCTACTCTAGCACAGATACGCAGTATTTT. It specifies CASSLGRQSYSSTDTQYF. The chain links TRBV5-1 to TRBJ2-3; D not certain. The CDR3 is 18 amino acids. V lost 0 bases and J 0 bases, leaving 17 bases between the germline ends. The germline V gene encodes CDR1 SGHRS and CDR2 YFSETQ.

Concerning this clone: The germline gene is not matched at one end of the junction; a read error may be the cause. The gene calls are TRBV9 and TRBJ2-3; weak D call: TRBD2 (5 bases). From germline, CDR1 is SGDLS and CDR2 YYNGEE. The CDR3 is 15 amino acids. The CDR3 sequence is CASSPLAAITDTQYF. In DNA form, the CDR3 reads TGTGCTAGCAGCCCTCTAGCTGCTATCACAGATACGCAGTATTTT.

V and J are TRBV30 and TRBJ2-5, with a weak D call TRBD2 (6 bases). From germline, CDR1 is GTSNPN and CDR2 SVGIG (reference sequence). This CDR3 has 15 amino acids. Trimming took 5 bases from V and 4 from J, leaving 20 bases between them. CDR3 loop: CAWASVAASPETQYF. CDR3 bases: TGTGCCTGGGCTTCTGTAGCGGCTTCCCCAGAGACCCAGTACTTC.

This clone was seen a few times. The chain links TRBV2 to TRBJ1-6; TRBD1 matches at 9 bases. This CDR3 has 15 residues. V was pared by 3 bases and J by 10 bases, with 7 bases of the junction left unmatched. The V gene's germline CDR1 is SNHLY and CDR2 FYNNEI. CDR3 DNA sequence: TGTGCCAGCAGTGACCGGGACAGGGTTGGATCACCCCTCCACTTT. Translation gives CASSDRDRVGSPLHF.

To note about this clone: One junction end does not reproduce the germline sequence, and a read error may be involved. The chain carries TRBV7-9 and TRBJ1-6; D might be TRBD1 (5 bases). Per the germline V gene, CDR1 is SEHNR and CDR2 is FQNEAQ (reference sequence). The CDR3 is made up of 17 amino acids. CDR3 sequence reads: CSSSLVARGYDNSPLHF. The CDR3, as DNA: TGTTCCAGCAGCTTAGTAGCCCGGGGGTACGATAATTCACCCCTCCACTTT.

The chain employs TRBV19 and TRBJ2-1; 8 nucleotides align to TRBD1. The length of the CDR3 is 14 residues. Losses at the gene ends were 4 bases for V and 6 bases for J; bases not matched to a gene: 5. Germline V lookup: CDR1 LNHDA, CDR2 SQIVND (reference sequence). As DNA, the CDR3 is TGTGCCAGTAGTACCAGGACAGGGCTCAATGAGCAGTTCTTC. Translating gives CASSTRTGLNEQFF.

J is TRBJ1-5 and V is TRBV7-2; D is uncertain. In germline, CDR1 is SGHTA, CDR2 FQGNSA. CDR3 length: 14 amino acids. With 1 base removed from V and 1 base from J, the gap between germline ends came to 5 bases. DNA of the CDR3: TGTGCCAGCAGCTTAGTGGAGAGCAATCAGCCCCAGCATTTT. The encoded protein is CASSLVESNQPQHF.

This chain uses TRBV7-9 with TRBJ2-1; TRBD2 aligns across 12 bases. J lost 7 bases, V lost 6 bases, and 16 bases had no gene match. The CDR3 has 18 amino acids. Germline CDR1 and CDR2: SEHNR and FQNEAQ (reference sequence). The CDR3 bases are TGTGCCAGCAGTTCTATACCCGGGACTAGCGGGTTTGTGAATGAGCAGTTCTTC. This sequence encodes CASSSIPGTSGFVNEQFF.

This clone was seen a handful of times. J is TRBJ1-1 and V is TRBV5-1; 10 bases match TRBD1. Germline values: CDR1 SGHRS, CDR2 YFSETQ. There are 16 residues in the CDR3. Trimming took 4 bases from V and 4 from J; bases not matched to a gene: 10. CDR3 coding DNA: TGCGCCAGCAGCGGGGACAGGGGACGATCTCGCACTGAAGCTTTCTTT. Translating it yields CASSGDRGRSRTEAFF.

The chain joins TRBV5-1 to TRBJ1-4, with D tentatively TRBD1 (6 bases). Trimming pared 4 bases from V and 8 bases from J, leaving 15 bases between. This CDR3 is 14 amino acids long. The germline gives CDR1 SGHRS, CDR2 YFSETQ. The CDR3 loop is CASSTGTIGEKLFF. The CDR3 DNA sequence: TGCGCCAGCAGCACAGGGACCATTGGAGAAAAACTGTTTTTT. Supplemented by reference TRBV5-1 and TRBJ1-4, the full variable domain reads KAGVTQTPRYLIKTRGQQVTLSCSPISGHRSVSWYQQTPGQGLQFLFEYFSETQRNKGNFPGRFSGRQFSNSRSEMNVSTLELGDSALYLCASSTGTIGEKLFFGSGTQLSVL.

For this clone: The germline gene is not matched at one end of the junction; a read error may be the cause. The CDR3 sequence: CSSSRGLAGGEQFF. As DNA, the CDR3 is TGTTCCAGCAGCAGGGGACTAGCGGGAGGGGAGCAGTTCTTC. This chain connects TRBV7-9 to TRBJ2-1; 16 bases align to TRBD2. The CDR3 contains 14 residues. CDR1 is SEHNR, CDR2 FQNEAQ, per germline (reference sequence).

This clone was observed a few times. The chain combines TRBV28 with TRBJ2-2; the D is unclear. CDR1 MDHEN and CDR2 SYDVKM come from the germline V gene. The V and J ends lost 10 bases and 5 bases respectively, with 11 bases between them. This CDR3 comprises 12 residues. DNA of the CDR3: TGTGCCACCTACCGTCGGACCGGGGAGCTGTTTTTT. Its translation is CATYRRTGELFF.